This T cell receptor beta chain was sequenced in a study of regulatory T cells in long-lasting Graves disease. Across the whole study: Treatment with antithyroid drugs for over 5 years, together with positive TSH receptor antibodies, meant persistent Graves' disease. General observations from the study: In persistent patients, shared public clonotypes (roughly 2,700) outnumbered those in new patients (966). Study of thyroid tissue was not done, with only peripheral blood studied.

Sequencing libraries for TCR beta were prepared with iRepertoire HTBI primers and Arm-PCR of CDR3 regions. In the original processing: Identification of gene segments yielded 60 to 80 TRBV and over 12 TRBJ across samples. One entry per CDR3 protein, called by TCRdb with MiXCR from the multiplex PCR reads. For this entry, the V and J calls and clone size follow TCRdb and not the study's own pipeline. The data show 700,000 or so distinct CDR3 sequences, 25% to 35% seen once. Notes on this clonotype: Its antigen is unknown.

Time point in this sample: persistent/refractory GD, antithyroid drugs over 5 years with positive TRAb. PBMCs provided the RNA from which the TCR library was made. The sequence derives from a female donor with Graves disease. Sequenced material: peripheral blood mononuclear cells (PBMCs), taken when the disease was refractory, from a patient treated with antithyroid drugs.

The DNA for the CDR3 is TGTGCCAGCAGCTTGACCCTGACAGGATTATCTGGGGCCAACGTCCTGACTTTC. This gives the protein CASSLTLTGLSGANVLTF. The rearrangement uses TRBV11-2 and TRBJ2-6; D might be TRBD1 (6 bases). Germline values: CDR1 SGHAT, CDR2 FQNNGV. This CDR3 spans 18 amino acids. The V end was cut by 3 bases, the J end by 1 base, with 16 bases between. The full variable domain, rest sourced from reference TRBV11-2 and TRBJ2-6, is EAGVAQSPRYKIIEKRQSVAFWCNPISGHATLYWYQQILGQGPKLLIQFQNNGVVDDSQLPKDRFSAERLKGVDSTLKIQPAKLEDSAVYLCASSLTLTGLSGANVLTFGAGSRLTVL.